This T cell receptor beta chain was recorded in a study of vaccination effects on CD4 cells after COVID-19. Study information: Samples that were drawn after vaccination came a median of 72 days after the second dose. PBMC were cultured at under 2.5 million per well with 10 IU/ml IL-2 and 8 to 10 ug/ml peptides.

The assay was immunoSEQ multiplex PCR, and TCRdb's table has in-frame clones only and misses some. Of about 39,000 clones listed, about 62% are singletons. With respect to this clone: Its specificity is unknown.

The study's findings and limits: Marked clonal contraction of both clone types appeared late after vaccination.

A roughly 10-day culture period preceded the isolation of CD4+ T cells. Either the BNT162b2 or mRNA-1273 vaccine was given to participants in two doses. The receptor was isolated from a human donor who received a COVID-19 vaccine. The input for sequencing was CD4+ T cells from PBMCs cultured without peptide, taken after COVID-19 vaccination.

DNA for the CDR3: TGTGCCAGCAGTAGGGGACAGTCGAACACTGAAGCTTTCTTT. Translating it yields CASSRGQSNTEAFF. The J gene is TRBJ1-1, the V gene TRBV6-5; 7 bases fit TRBD1. Per germline, CDR1 MNHEY and CDR2 SVGAGI. The CDR3 totals 14 residues. V shed 5 bases, J shed 1 base, and the junction held 4 bases outside the gene matches.